The present T cell receptor (beta chain) was sequenced within a study of shared clonotypes between healthy human individuals. General study results and limits: Of the naive CD4 clonotypes, roughly 5.2% were shared across several donors.

The authors distributed each subset's genomic DNA evenly over several immunoSEQ plates. Measured with immunoSEQ multiplex PCR; TCRdb has only the in-frame clones, and not every one. The sample has 2 million to 2.5 million clones, approximately 96% seen once; the top ten hold around 0.13%. V lost 3 bases and J lost 4, with 10 bases in between. Germline V lookup: CDR1 MDHEN, CDR2 SYDVKM. The CDR3 contains 14 residues. Turning to this clone: Its antigen is still unknown.

The receptor was derived from a young man in good health. The rearrangement uses TRBV28 and TRBJ1-5, with D uncertain. The specimen sequenced was naive CD4+ T cells sorted from blood. The subset denotes: CD45RA+ positively selected. The CDR3 is CASSLVGRNQPQHF. In nucleotides, the CDR3 is TGTGCCAGCAGTTTGGTGGGGAGGAATCAGCCCCAGCATTTT.